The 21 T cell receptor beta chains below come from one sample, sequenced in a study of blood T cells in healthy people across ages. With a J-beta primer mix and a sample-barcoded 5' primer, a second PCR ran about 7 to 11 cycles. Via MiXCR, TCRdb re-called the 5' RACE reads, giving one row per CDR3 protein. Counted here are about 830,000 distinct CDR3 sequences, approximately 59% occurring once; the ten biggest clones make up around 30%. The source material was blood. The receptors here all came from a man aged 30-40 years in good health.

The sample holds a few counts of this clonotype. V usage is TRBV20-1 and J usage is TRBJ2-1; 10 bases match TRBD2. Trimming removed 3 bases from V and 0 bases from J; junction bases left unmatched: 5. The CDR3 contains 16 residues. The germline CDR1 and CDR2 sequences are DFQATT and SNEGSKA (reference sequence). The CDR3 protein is CSARWTSGDSYNEQFF. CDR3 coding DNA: TGCAGTGCTAGGTGGACTAGCGGTGACTCCTACAATGAGCAGTTCTTC.

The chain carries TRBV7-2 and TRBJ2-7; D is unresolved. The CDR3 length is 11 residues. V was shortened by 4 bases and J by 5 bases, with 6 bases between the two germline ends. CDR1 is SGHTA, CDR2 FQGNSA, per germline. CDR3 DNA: TGTGCCAGCAGCTGGTTCCACGAGCAGTACTTC. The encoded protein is CASSWFHEQYF.

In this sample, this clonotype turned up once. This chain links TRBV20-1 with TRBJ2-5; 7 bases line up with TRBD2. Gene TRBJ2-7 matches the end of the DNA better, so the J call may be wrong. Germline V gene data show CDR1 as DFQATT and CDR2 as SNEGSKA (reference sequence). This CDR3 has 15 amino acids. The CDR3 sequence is CSAHTASGTTYEQYF. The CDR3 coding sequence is TGCAGTGCTCATACGGCTAGCGGCACGACCTACGAGCAGTACTTC.

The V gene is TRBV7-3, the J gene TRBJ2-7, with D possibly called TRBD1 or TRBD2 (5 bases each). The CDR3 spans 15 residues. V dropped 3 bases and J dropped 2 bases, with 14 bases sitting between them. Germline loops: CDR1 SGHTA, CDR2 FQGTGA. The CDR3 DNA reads TGTGCCAGCAGCTTTGGACCGATGGGGGCCTACGAGCAGTACTTC. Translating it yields CASSFGPMGAYEQYF. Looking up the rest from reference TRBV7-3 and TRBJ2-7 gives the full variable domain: GAGVSQTPSNKVTEKGKYVELRCDPISGHTALYWYRQSLGQGPEFLIYFQGTGAADDSGLPNDRFFAVRPEGSVSTLKIQRTERGDSAVYLCASSFGPMGAYEQYFGPGTRLTVT.

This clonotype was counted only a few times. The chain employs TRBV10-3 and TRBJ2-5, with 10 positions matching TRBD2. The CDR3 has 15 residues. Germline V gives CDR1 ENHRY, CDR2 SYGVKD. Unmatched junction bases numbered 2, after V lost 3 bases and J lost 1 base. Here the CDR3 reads CAISDPSGGQETQYF. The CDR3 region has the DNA TGTGCCATCAGTGATCCTAGCGGGGGCCAAGAGACCCAGTACTTC.

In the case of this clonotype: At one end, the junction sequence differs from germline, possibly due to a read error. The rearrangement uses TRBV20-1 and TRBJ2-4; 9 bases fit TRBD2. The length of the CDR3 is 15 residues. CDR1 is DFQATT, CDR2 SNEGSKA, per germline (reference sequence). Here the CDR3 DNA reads TGCAGTACTAGGCGGGGGGGCGGGGGTGAAAACATTCAGTACTTC. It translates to CSTRRGGGGENIQYF.

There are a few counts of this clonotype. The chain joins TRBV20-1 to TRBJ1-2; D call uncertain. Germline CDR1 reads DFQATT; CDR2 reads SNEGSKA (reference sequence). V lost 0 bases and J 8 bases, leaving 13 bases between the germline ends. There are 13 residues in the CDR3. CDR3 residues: CSARDLSDRGYTF. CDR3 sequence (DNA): TGCAGTGCTAGAGATCTAAGCGATCGAGGCTACACCTTC.

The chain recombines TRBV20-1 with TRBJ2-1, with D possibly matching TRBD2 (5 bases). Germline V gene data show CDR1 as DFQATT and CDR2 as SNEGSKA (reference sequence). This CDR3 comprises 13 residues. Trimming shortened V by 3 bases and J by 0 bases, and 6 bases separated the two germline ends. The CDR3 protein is CSARDFSYNEQFF. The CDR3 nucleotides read TGCAGTGCTAGGGACTTCTCCTACAATGAGCAGTTCTTC.

DNA of the CDR3: TGTGCCAGCAGCGTAGGGAATATGGGCAATCAGCCCCAGCATTTT. Its protein is CASSVGNMGNQPQHF. V usage is TRBV9 and J usage is TRBJ1-5; no clear D gene. Germline V gene data show CDR1 as SGDLS and CDR2 as YYNGEE. The CDR3 runs 15 residues. Trimming pared 0 bases from V and 2 bases from J, leaving 9 bases between. The whole variable domain, filled in from reference TRBV9 and TRBJ1-5, reads DSGVTQTPKHLITATGQRVTLRCSPRSGDLSVYWYQQSLDQGLQFLIQYYNGEERAKGNILERFSAQQFPDLHSELNLSSLELGDSALYFCASSVGNMGNQPQHFGDGTRLSIL.

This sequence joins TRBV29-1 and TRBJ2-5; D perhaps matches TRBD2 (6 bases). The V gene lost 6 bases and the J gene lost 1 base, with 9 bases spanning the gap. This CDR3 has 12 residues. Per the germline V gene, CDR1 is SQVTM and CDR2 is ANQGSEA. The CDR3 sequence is CSVSGPQETQYF. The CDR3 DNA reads TGCAGCGTCAGCGGGCCCCAAGAGACCCAGTACTTC.

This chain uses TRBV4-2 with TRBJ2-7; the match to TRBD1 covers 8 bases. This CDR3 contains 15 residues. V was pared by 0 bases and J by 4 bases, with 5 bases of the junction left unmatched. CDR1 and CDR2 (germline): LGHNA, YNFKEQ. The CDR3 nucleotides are TGTGCCAGCAGCCAAGAAGGACAGGGTTATTACGAGCAGTACTTC. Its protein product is CASSQEGQGYYEQYF.

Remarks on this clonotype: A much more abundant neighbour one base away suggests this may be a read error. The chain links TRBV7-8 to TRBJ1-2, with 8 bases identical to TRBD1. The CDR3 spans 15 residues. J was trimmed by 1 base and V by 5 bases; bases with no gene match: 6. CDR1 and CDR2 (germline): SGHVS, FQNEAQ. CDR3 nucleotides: TGTGCCAGCAGCCGAACAGGACAGGGTAACTATGGCTACACCTTC. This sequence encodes CASSRTGQGNYGYTF.

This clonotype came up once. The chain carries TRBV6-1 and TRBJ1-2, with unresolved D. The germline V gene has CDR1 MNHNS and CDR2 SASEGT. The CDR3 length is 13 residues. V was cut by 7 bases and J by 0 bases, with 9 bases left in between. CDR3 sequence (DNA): TGTGCCAGCATCGTCAGTCCTAACTATGGCTACACCTTC. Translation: CASIVSPNYGYTF.

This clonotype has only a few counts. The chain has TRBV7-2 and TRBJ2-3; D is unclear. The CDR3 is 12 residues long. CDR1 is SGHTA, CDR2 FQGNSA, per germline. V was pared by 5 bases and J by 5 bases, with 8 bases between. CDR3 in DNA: TGTGCCAGCAGCAGGCGCCGAGATACGCAGTATTTT. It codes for CASSRRRDTQYF.

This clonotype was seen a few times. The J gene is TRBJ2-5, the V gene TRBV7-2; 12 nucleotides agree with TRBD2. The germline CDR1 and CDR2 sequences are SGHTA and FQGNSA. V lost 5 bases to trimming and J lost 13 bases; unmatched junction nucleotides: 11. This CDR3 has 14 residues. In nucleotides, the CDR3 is TGTGCCAGCAGCACCACAGGGGTGACTAGCGGGGGGTACTTC. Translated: CASSTTGVTSGGYF.

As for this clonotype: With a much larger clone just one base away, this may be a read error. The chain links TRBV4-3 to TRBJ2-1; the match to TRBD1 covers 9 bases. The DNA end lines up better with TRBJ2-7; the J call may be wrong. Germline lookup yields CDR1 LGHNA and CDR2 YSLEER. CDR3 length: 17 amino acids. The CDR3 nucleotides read TGCGCCAGCAGCCAAGGGGGGACAGGGACTGTATACAATGAGCAGTACTTC. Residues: CASSQGGTGTVYNEQYF.

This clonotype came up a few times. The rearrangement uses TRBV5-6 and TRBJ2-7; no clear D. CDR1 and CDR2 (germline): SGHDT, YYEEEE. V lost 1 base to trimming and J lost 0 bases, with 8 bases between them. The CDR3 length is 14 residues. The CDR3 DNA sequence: TGTGCCAGCAGCTTGACGACGCTCTCCTACGAGCAGTACTTC. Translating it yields CASSLTTLSYEQYF.

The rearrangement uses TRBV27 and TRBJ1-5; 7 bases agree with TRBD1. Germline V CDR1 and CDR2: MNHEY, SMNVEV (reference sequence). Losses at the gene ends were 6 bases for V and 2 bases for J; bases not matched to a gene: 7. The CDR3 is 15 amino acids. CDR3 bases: TGTGCCAGCAGCCTGCTCGGACAGGGCAATCAGCCCCAGCATTTT. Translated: CASSLLGQGNQPQHF.

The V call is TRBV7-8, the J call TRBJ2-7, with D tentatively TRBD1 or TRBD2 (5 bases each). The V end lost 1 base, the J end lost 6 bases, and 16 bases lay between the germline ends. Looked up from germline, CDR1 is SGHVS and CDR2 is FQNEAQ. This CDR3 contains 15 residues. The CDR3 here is CASSLGALGVSEQYF. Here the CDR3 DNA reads TGTGCCAGCAGCTTAGGAGCCCTGGGGGTATCCGAGCAGTACTTC. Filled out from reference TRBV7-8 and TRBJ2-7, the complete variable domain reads GAGVSQSPRYKVAKRGQDVALRCDPISGHVSLFWYQQALGQGPEFLTYFQNEAQLDKSGLPSDRFFAERPEGSVSTLKIQRTQQEDSAVYLCASSLGALGVSEQYFGPGTRLTVT.

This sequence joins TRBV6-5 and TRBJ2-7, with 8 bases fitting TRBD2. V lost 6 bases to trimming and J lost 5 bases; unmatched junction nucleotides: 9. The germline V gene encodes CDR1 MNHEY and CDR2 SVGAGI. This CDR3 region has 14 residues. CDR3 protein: CASSQRGGLNEQYF. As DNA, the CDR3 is TGTGCCAGCAGCCAACGCGGGGGGCTCAACGAGCAGTACTTC.

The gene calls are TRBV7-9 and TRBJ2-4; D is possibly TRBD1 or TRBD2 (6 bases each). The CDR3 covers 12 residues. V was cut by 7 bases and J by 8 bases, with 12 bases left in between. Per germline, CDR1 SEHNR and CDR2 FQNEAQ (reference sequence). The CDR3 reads CASTGGGDIQYF. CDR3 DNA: TGTGCCAGCACCGGGGGCGGCGACATTCAGTACTTC.